A single sample is the source of the 6 T cell receptor beta chains below, sequenced in a study of metastatic and nonmetastatic thyroid tumors. TCRdb reanalyzed the PCR reads via MiXCR. The sample shows some 84,000 clones, around 7.8% of them seen only once. There were no patients who had received any treatment before thyroid surgery. Sequenced sample: blood. These receptors came from a female donor with papillary thyroid cancer or a benign thyroid nodule (not recorded which). Some clones in this sample may be carry-over from other donors' samples.

This clone came up many times. V gene TRBV6-1 combines with J gene TRBJ2-7; D ambiguous. The V gene's germline CDR1 is MNHNS and CDR2 SASEGT. The CDR3 has 13 amino acids. Trimming took off 2 bases at V and 1 base at J, with 6 bases between the two ends. CDR3 loop: CASSEFSSYEQYF. CDR3 DNA sequence: TGTGCCAGCAGTGAATTCAGTTCCTACGAGCAGTACTTC.

This clone has a count of ten or more. The rearrangement links TRBV20-1 to TRBJ2-3; D possibly corresponds to TRBD1 (5 bases). CDR1 and CDR2 from the germline V gene are DFQATT and SNEGSKA (reference sequence). The V end was cut by 1 base, the J end by 1 base, with 12 bases between. There are 15 residues in the CDR3. CDR3 DNA: TGCAGTGCTAGAGCCCCCTCAGGGCGCACAGATACGCAGTATTTT. Protein sequence: CSARAPSGRTDTQYF.

There are many counts of this clone. The chain carries TRBV20-1 and TRBJ1-2, with D unclear. This CDR3 is 12 amino acids long. Germline-derived CDR1 and CDR2 are DFQATT and SNEGSKA (reference sequence). V shed 4 bases and J shed 4 bases, with 10 bases lying between them. CDR3 loop: CSAKDGLYGYTF. CDR3 bases: TGCAGTGCTAAGGACGGTCTCTATGGCTACACCTTC.

There are many counts of this clone. V is TRBV6-1 and J is TRBJ2-7, with TRBD1 matching over 8 bases. The J segment lost 6 bases and the V segment lost 6 bases, leaving 13 bases of the junction unmatched. The CDR3 contains 15 residues. Germline CDR1 reads MNHNS; CDR2 reads SASEGT. The CDR3 spells CASSRIGQGIGEQYF. As DNA, the CDR3 is TGTGCCAGCAGCCGAATTGGACAGGGAATAGGCGAGCAGTACTTC.

This clone was picked up many times. The J gene is TRBJ1-2, the V gene TRBV6-1, with TRBD1 as a possible D gene (5 bases). The germline gives CDR1 MNHNS, CDR2 SASEGT. Trimming left V 8 bases short and J 0 bases short, with 19 bases between. This CDR3 is 16 amino acids long. The CDR3 DNA reads TGTGCCAGCCATGACCCCTACAGGCCAGCTAACTATGGCTACACCTTC. Residues: CASHDPYRPANYGYTF.

This clone was counted between two and nine times. This clone may be a read error of a much larger clone one base away. The conserved phenylalanine or tryptophan normally closing the CDR3 is absent here, so this likely arose from a read error. CDR3 in amino acids: CASSLLRSYGYTL. CDR3 nucleotides: TGTGCCAGCAGTTTACTGCGCTCCTATGGCTACACCCTC. The chain combines TRBV28 with TRBJ1-2; D uncertain. Trimming stripped 2 bases from V and 4 bases from J, with 8 bases between. CDR1 and CDR2 (germline): MDHEN, SYDVKM. This CDR3 has 13 amino acids.